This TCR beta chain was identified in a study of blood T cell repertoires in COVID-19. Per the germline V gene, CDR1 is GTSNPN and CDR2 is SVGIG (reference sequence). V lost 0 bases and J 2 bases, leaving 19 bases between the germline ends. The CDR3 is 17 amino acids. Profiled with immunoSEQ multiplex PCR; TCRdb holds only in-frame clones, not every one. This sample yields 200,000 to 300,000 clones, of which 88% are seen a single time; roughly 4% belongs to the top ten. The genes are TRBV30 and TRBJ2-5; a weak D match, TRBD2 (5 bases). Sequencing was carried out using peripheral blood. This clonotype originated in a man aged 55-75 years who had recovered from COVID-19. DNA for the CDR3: TGTGCCTGGAGTGTAGGTGGGGTAGGGAGAAAACAAGAGACCCAGTACTTC. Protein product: CAWSVGGVGRKQETQYF.